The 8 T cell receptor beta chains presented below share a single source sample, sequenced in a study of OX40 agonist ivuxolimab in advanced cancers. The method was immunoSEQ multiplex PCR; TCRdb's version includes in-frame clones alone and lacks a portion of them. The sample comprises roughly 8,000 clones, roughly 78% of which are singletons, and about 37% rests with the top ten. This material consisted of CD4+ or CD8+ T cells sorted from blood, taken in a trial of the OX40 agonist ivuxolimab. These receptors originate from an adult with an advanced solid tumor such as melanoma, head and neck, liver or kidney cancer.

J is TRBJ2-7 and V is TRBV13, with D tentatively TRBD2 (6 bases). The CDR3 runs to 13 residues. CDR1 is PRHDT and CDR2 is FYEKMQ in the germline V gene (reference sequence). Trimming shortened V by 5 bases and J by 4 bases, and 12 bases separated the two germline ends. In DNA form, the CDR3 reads TGTGCCAGCAGCGACGCCGGGGGATACGAGCAGTACTTC. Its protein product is CASSDAGGYEQYF.

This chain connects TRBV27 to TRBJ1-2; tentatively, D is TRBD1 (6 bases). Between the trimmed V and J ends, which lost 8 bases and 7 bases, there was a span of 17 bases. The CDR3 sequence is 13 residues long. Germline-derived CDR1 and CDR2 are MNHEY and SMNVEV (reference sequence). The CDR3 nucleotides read TGTGCCAGCGGATGGGGGGCGCAGAGTGGCTACACCTTC. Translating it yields CASGWGAQSGYTF.

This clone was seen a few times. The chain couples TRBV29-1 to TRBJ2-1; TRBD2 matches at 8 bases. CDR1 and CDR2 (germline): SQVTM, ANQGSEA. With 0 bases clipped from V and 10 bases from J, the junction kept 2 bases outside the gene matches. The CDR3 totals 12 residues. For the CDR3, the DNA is TGCAGCGTTGAAGAGACTAGCGTCGAGCAGTTCTTC. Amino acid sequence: CSVEETSVEQFF.

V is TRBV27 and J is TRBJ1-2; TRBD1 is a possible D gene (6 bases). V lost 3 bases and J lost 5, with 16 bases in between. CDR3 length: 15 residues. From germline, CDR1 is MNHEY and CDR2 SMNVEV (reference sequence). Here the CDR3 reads CASSLDMQGNYGYTF. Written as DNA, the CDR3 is TGTGCCAGCAGTTTGGATATGCAGGGGAATTATGGCTACACCTTC.

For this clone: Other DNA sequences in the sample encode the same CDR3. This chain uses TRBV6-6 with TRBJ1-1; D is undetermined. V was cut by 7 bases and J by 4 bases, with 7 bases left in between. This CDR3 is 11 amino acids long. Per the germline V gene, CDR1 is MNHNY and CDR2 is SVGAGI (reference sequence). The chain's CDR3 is CASIRGTEAFF. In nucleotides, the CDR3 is TGTGCCAGCATTAGAGGCACTGAAGCTTTCTTT.

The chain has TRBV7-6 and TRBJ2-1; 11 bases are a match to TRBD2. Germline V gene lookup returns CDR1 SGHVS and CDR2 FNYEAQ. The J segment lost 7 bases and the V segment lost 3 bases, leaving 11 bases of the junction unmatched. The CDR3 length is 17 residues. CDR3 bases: TGTGCCAGCAGCTTTAGACCGACTAGCGGGATAGGGAATGAGCAGTTCTTC. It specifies CASSFRPTSGIGNEQFF.

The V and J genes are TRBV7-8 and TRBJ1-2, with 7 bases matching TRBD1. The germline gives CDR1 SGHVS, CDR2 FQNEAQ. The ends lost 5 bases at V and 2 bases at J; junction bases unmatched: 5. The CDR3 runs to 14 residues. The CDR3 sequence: CASSGGQTNYGYTF. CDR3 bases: TGTGCCAGCAGCGGGGGACAGACCAACTATGGCTACACCTTC.

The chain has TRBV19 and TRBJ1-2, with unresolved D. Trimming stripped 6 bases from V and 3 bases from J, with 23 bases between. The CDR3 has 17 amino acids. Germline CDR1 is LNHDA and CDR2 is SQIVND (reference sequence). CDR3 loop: CASSPGLQRDKHYGYTF. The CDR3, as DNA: TGTGCCAGTAGCCCGGGGTTACAGAGGGATAAGCACTATGGCTACACCTTC.